Sequencing of this TCR beta chain was carried out in a study of regulatory T cells in long-lasting Graves disease. Time point: newly diagnosed GD, antithyroid drugs for less than 3 months. The TCR library was made from RNA that had been extracted from PBMCs in TRIzol. In regard to this clonotype: Its antigen is unidentified.

Study-level findings and limits: Authors noted too few samples as a limitation.

In building TCR beta libraries, iRepertoire HTBI primers were used together with Arm-PCR of CDR3 regions. TCRdb re-called the multiplex PCR reads through MiXCR, storing one row per CDR3 protein. The sample lists roughly 400,000 distinct CDR3 sequences; approximately 16% were seen once. This CDR3 has 18 amino acids. The germline V and J ends were trimmed by 1 base and 0 bases, with 17 bases remaining between them. CDR1 KGHDR and CDR2 SFDVKD come from the germline V gene. The sample was also linked to a second study, of T cells in Graves' hyperthyroidism and ophthalmopathy.

The chain couples TRBV24-1 to TRBJ1-1; D is possibly TRBD1 (5 bases). This TCR came from a woman aged 18-30 years with Graves disease. This specimen consisted of peripheral blood mononuclear cells (PBMCs), obtained at new diagnosis, from a patient treated with antithyroid drugs. CDR3 coding DNA: TGTGCCACCAGTGATTTCCGGGGGGACGGATTCTTGAACACTGAAGCTTTCTTT. It is translated as CATSDFRGDGFLNTEAFF.